What follows are 29 T cell receptor beta chains derived from one specimen sequenced in a study of control samples from healthy donors and cancer patients. Sequenced by immunoSEQ multiplex PCR; TCRdb stores in-frame clones only, minus some. This table has 120,000 to 150,000 clones, more than 90% appearing once. The sample was blood. The source of these receptors is a young man in good health.

This rearrangement joins TRBV9 to TRBJ2-3; 11 bases agree with TRBD2. There are 17 residues in the CDR3. The ends lost 0 bases at V and 3 bases at J; junction bases unmatched: 6. CDR1 SGDLS and CDR2 YYNGEE come from the germline V gene. The CDR3, as DNA: TGTGCCAGCAGCGTAGGCTTGACTAGCGGGATTACAGATACGCAGTATTTT. Translation: CASSVGLTSGITDTQYF.

The rearrangement uses TRBV5-4 and TRBJ2-6, with D unclear. The germline CDR1 and CDR2 sequences are SGHNT and YYREEE (reference sequence). Trimming took off 0 bases at V and 0 bases at J, with 7 bases between the two ends. The CDR3 runs to 16 residues. The CDR3 spells CASSLGQFSGANVLTF. The CDR3 DNA sequence: TGTGCCAGCAGCTTGGGCCAGTTCTCTGGGGCCAACGTCCTGACTTTC.

The rearrangement links TRBV14 to TRBJ2-1; the match to TRBD1 covers 7 bases. CDR3 size: 11 residues. With V trimmed by 3 bases and J by 15 bases, 5 bases remained unmatched. CDR1 is SGHDN and CDR2 is FVKESK in the germline V gene. The CDR3 nucleotides are TGTGCCAGCAGCCACGACAGGGTTAGGTTCTTC. Translation: CASSHDRVRFF.

V and J are TRBV7-9 and TRBJ2-1, with 8 positions matching TRBD2. This CDR3 is 15 amino acids long. J was trimmed by 3 bases and V by 5 bases; bases with no gene match: 6. Germline CDR1 reads SEHNR; CDR2 reads FQNEAQ (reference sequence). The CDR3 DNA sequence: TGTGCCAGCAGCCCGAGCGGGAGTGTCTACAATGAGCAGTTCTTC. This gives the protein CASSPSGSVYNEQFF.

The chain joins TRBV7-9 to TRBJ2-7, with 7 bases fitting TRBD2. CDR3 length equals 14 residues. CDR1 SEHNR and CDR2 FQNEAQ come from the germline V gene (reference sequence). V lost 4 bases to trimming and J lost 6 bases; unmatched junction nucleotides: 9. CDR3: CASSWDFSGGEQYF. The CDR3 DNA reads TGTGCCAGCAGCTGGGACTTCTCGGGGGGCGAGCAGTACTTC.

The chain employs TRBV11-2 and TRBJ2-1; the D gene is possibly TRBD2 (6 bases). The ends were cut back, 1 base at V and 0 bases at J, with 13 bases in the middle. CDR3 length equals 17 residues. Germline V gene lookup returns CDR1 SGHAT and CDR2 FQNNGV. The CDR3 DNA sequence: TGTGCCAGCAGCTTAGGGGGGGTGGGAGTCTCCTACAATGAGCAGTTCTTC. Protein sequence: CASSLGGVGVSYNEQFF.

The chain employs TRBV2 and TRBJ1-2; D remains unclear. There are 14 residues in the CDR3. In germline, CDR1 is SNHLY, CDR2 FYNNEI. V lost 4 bases and J lost 4, with 13 bases in between. The chain's CDR3 is CASSGGAGGYGYTF. The CDR3 region has the DNA TGTGCCAGCAGTGGGGGAGCCGGTGGCTATGGCTACACCTTC. Supplemented by reference TRBV2 and TRBJ1-2, the full variable domain reads EPEVTQTPSHQVTQMGQEVILRCVPISNHLYFYWYRQILGQKVEFLVSFYNNEISEKSEIFDDQFSVERPDGSNFTLKIRSTKLEDSAMYFCASSGGAGGYGYTFGSGTRLTVV.

This clone appeared a single time. The chain couples TRBV28 to TRBJ2-1; 11 bases agree with TRBD2. After removal of 5 bases from V and 5 bases from J, the junction contained 11 bases not matched to a gene. The CDR3 runs 17 residues. CDR1 is MDHEN and CDR2 is SYDVKM in the germline V gene. The CDR3 region is CASSTQTGTSGNNEQFF. CDR3 nucleotides: TGTGCCAGCAGTACCCAAACCGGGACTAGCGGTAACAATGAGCAGTTCTTC.

The V call is TRBV30, the J call TRBJ2-5; 9 nucleotides line up with TRBD1. The germline gives CDR1 GTSNPN, CDR2 SVGIG (reference sequence). The V segment lost 7 bases and the J segment 4 bases; nucleotides outside the gene matches: 10. The CDR3 spans 14 residues. Here the CDR3 DNA reads TGTGCCTCGTCGTCCGGGACAGGGCGAGAGACCCAGTACTTC. Protein sequence: CASSSGTGRETQYF.

The DNA of the CDR3 is TGTGCCAGCAGCTTAGAGCTAGCGGGAGGGCCAGGGGACAATGAGCAGTTCTTC. Protein sequence: CASSLELAGGPGDNEQFF. V gene TRBV7-2 combines with J gene TRBJ2-1; 12 positions agree with TRBD2. The V segment lost 1 base and the J segment 5 bases; nucleotides outside the gene matches: 9. Germline CDR1 reads SGHTA; CDR2 reads FQGNSA. This CDR3 contains 18 residues.

The J gene is TRBJ1-1, the V gene TRBV6-1; D is uncertain. The length of the CDR3 is 13 residues. Germline assignment: CDR1 MNHNS and CDR2 SASEGT. The ends were cut back, 3 bases at V and 1 base at J, with 6 bases in the middle. CDR3 nucleotide sequence: TGTGCCAGCAGTGACGACGCGAACACTGAAGCTTTCTTT. Its protein is CASSDDANTEAFF.

This rearrangement joins TRBV15 to TRBJ1-6; a weak D match, TRBD1 (6 bases). The V end was cut by 1 base, the J end by 0 bases, with 13 bases between. Germline values: CDR1 LNHNV, CDR2 YYDKDF (reference sequence). This CDR3 region has 18 residues. This CDR3 reads CATSRAGDRSSYNSPLHF. In DNA, the CDR3 is TGTGCCACCAGCAGAGCTGGAGACAGGAGCTCCTATAATTCACCCCTCCACTTT.

The gene calls are TRBV11-2 and TRBJ2-2; D is possibly TRBD1 or TRBD2 (5 bases each). Trimming removed 5 bases from V and 5 bases from J, with 24 bases in between. Germline V gene lookup returns CDR1 SGHAT and CDR2 FQNNGV. This CDR3 region has 18 residues. CDR3 sequence (DNA): TGTGCCAGCAGCGCCAATCTCTTAAGGGGAGTAAATACCGGGGAGCTGTTTTTT. Translation: CASSANLLRGVNTGELFF.

The CDR3 region is CASSLETGREQYF. The CDR3 DNA follows: TGTGCCAGCAGCTTAGAAACAGGGCGTGAGCAGTACTTC. The chain has TRBV11-3 and TRBJ2-7; weak D call: TRBD1 (6 bases). The V end lost 0 bases, the J end lost 7 bases, and 10 bases lay between the germline ends. Germline V gene sequence: CDR1 SGHNT, CDR2 YENEEA. The CDR3 extends over 13 amino acids.

This chain links TRBV30 with TRBJ2-7; D uncertain. Trimming pared 0 bases from V and 4 bases from J, leaving 4 bases between. CDR3 length: 11 residues. Germline V gene sequence: CDR1 GTSNPN, CDR2 SVGIG (reference sequence). CDR3 nucleotide sequence: TGTGCCTGGAGTGTCCAATACGAGCAGTACTTC. It is translated as CAWSVQYEQYF. The full variable domain, completed using reference TRBV30 and TRBJ2-7, is SQTIHQWPATLVQPVGSPLSLECTVEGTSNPNLYWYRQAAGRGLQLLFYSVGIGQISSEVPQNLSASRPQDRQFILSSKKLLLSDSGFYLCAWSVQYEQYFGPGTRLTVT.

The J gene is TRBJ1-2, the V gene TRBV6-2 or TRBV6-3, with D unresolved. Trimming shortened V by 8 bases and J by 6 bases, and 22 bases separated the two germline ends. The CDR3 contains 15 residues. Germline values: CDR1 MNHEY, CDR2 SVGEGT. For the CDR3, the DNA is TGTGCCAGCCGCCCACCGGGCCAGAGAGACGATGGCTACACCTTC. Protein sequence: CASRPPGQRDDGYTF.

J is TRBJ2-6 and V is TRBV5-1; 8 bases are shared with TRBD1. V was pared by 4 bases and J by 0 bases, with 0 bases of the junction left unmatched. The CDR3 totals 15 residues. Germline CDR1 and CDR2: SGHRS and YFSETQ. The CDR3 loop reads CASSGTGSGANVLTF. The CDR3 bases are TGCGCCAGCAGCGGGACAGGCTCTGGGGCCAACGTCCTGACTTTC.

The chain combines TRBV28 with TRBJ1-1; 9 nucleotides match TRBD1. The ends lost 6 bases at V and 4 bases at J; junction bases unmatched: 3. CDR1 MDHEN and CDR2 SYDVKM come from the germline V gene. The CDR3 has 13 residues. CDR3 region: CASRTGGGTEAFF. The CDR3 DNA is TGTGCCAGCAGAACAGGGGGCGGCACTGAAGCTTTCTTT.

The V gene is TRBV30, the J gene TRBJ1-5, with no clear D. The CDR3 runs to 14 residues. The V end was cut by 0 bases, the J end by 4 bases, with 10 bases between. From germline, CDR1 is GTSNPN and CDR2 SVGIG (reference sequence). The CDR3 DNA is TGTGCCTGGAGTGTTTACAACGGGAATCAGCCCCAGCATTTT. Translating gives CAWSVYNGNQPQHF.

The chain recombines TRBV12-3 or TRBV12-4 with TRBJ2-5; no clear D gene. Trimming shortened V by 6 bases and J by 3 bases, and 5 bases separated the two germline ends. CDR3 length: 11 amino acids. CDR3 residues: CASSAKETQYF. CDR3 in DNA: TGTGCCAGCAGCGCTAAAGAGACCCAGTACTTC.

The chain recombines TRBV4-2 with TRBJ1-2; the D is unclear. This CDR3 region has 16 residues. V shed 1 base and J shed 1 base, with 13 bases lying between them. Germline CDR1 LGHNA, CDR2 YNFKEQ. The CDR3 spells CASSQVKGALNYGYTF. The DNA of the CDR3 is TGTGCCAGCAGCCAAGTGAAAGGTGCACTTAACTATGGCTACACCTTC.

The chain employs TRBV6-4 and TRBJ2-2; D might be TRBD1 or TRBD2, each matching 5 bases. V lost 3 bases and J 4 bases, leaving 9 bases between the germline ends. Germline loops: CDR1 MRHNA, CDR2 SNTAGT. The CDR3 loop spans 14 amino acids. DNA for the CDR3: TGTGCCAGCAGTGATAGGGGAGCCACCGGGGAGCTGTTTTTT. Translation: CASSDRGATGELFF.

This clone appeared a single time. In DNA, the CDR3 is TGTGCCAGCAGCCTCCAGACCCTAGGGAATAATGAAAAACTGTTTTTT. It codes for CASSLQTLGNNEKLFF. This chain joins TRBV21-1 and TRBJ1-4. TRBV21-1 is flagged as a pseudogene. This CDR3 is 16 amino acids long.

The chain employs TRBV28 and TRBJ1-5; tentatively, D is TRBD1 (6 bases). Deletions cut 5 bases from V and 0 bases from J, with 11 bases between. CDR3 length equals 15 residues. CDR1 is MDHEN and CDR2 is SYDVKM in the germline V gene. This chain's CDR3 is CASSEWDNSNQPQHF. CDR3 DNA: TGTGCCAGCAGTGAATGGGACAATAGCAATCAGCCCCAGCATTTT.

The chain carries TRBV27 and TRBJ1-6; TRBD1 matches 9 bases. The V gene's germline CDR1 is MNHEY and CDR2 SMNVEV (reference sequence). V trimming: 9 bases; J trimming: 7 bases; junction bases outside the gene matches: 4. This CDR3 region has 13 residues. CDR3 sequence reads: CARAGTGNSPLHF. Here the CDR3 DNA reads TGTGCCAGAGCCGGGACAGGGAATTCACCCCTCCACTTT.

V and J are TRBV9 and TRBJ2-1, with TRBD2 identical over 12 bases. V lost 3 bases and J lost 4; bases outside the gene matches: 2. This CDR3 has 15 residues. The germline gives CDR1 SGDLS, CDR2 YYNGEE. The CDR3 loop is CASSATSGGYNEQFF. The CDR3, as DNA: TGTGCCAGCAGCGCGACTAGCGGGGGATACAATGAGCAGTTCTTC.

The chain is built from TRBV25-1 and TRBJ1-1; D gene unclear. Trimming cost V 2 bases and J 4 bases, with 11 bases left between them. CDR3 length equals 14 residues. Germline V gene sequence: CDR1 MGHDK, CDR2 SYGVNS. CDR3 residues: CASSEGARSTEAFF. CDR3 DNA: TGTGCCAGCAGTGAAGGAGCCAGGTCCACTGAAGCTTTCTTT.

This clone was picked up one time. V gene TRBV10-1 combines with J gene TRBJ2-1; 8 nucleotides agree with TRBD2. The CDR3 totals 14 residues. Germline values: CDR1 WNHNN, CDR2 SYGVQD (reference sequence). Trimming took 3 bases from V and 9 from J; bases not matched to a gene: 7. This chain's CDR3 is CASSDSGTRSEQFF. The CDR3 DNA sequence: TGCGCCAGCAGTGATTCCGGGACTAGGTCTGAGCAGTTCTTC.

V and J are TRBV9 and TRBJ1-1; a possible D gene is TRBD1 (5 bases). V was clipped by 3 bases and J by 4 bases, with 7 bases between them. Germline CDR1 reads SGDLS; CDR2 reads YYNGEE. The CDR3 is 12 residues long. The CDR3 nucleotides are TGTGCCAGCAGCGCCGGGGGCACTGAAGCTTTCTTT. Translated, it gives CASSAGGTEAFF.